This TCR beta chain was profiled in a study of blood T cell repertoires in COVID-19 (TCRdb year 2020). Background on the whole study: Samples covering the acute and convalescent phases of COVID-19 were provided by collaborators in the United States, Italy and Spain. The material from the prospective study consisted of cDNA or gDNA derived from T cells, B-cell-depleted T cells, or PBMCs. The dataset comprised deeply sampled blood TCRbeta repertoires from subjects exposed to, actively infected with, or recovered from COVID-19. The repertoires were made available in a free public database intended to serve as a resource for research on the immune response to SARS-CoV-2. Samples were obtained from the ongoing ImmuneRACE study (first 160 participants) and from 1,254 subjects provided by 6 global collaborators. The sample metadata nearly always contained a de-identified subject ID, COVID-19 status, age in years and sex. Where HLA class I and class II types were available, the types were taken from metadata supplied by the sample provider, not from assay-based typing. Paper-wide results and their limitations: The amount of clinical and demographic metadata varied by source and participant and was provided uncurated.

To note about this clone: No antigen is known for it. Per-base qualities were not stored, and no clone one base away is much larger.

The germline V gene yields SGHTS for CDR1 and YDEGEE for CDR2. From cysteine to phenylalanine, the CDR3 is 13 amino acids long. The CDR3 DNA has 39 bases and is translated from base 1. Trimming at the junction amounts to 0 bases on V and 4 bases on J, and the germline ends lie 7 bases apart. Participants in the prospective study were aged about 18 to 95 years, lived in 20 to 25 United States geographic areas, and enrolled through a virtual design. In the prospective study, participants were assigned to cohorts based on the clinical history participants reported in a screening survey and a study questionnaire. In the prospective study, mobile phlebotomists collected whole blood, serum and a nasopharyngeal or oropharyngeal swab from each participant. Additional blood draws and questionnaires over an approximately two-month period could optionally be provided by prospective study participants. Before DNA extraction, blood samples from the prospective study were shipped at room temperature or frozen.

TCRbeta CDR3 regions were amplified from genomic DNA by means of the immunoSEQ Assay, a bias-controlled multiplex PCR. The published analysis was carried out like this. The number of nucleated cells in each sample was estimated by amplification of reference gene primers within the assay. To quantify the absolute abundance of each unique TCRbeta CDR3 rearrangement, sequence reads were collapsed and filtered. For each sample, productive Simpson clonality was calculated as the square root of Simpson's diversity index over productive rearrangements. The clones in this table, taken by TCRdb from immuneACCESS, are in-frame only. Not every clone is retained; where verified, under half of the shortfall comes from an unresolved V gene, and the cause of the rest is unknown. The V and J calls and clone size come from that table; D and trimming were worked out from the DNA. The table for this sample lists some 190,000 clones; 89% of them were counted only once. The ten top clones hold 2% to 2.5% of the sample.

This TCR derives from a woman aged 35 to 49 with acute COVID-19. The sequenced sample was PBMCs or T cells enriched from blood (not recorded which). This sequence uses TRBV5-8 and TRBJ2-5, with the D gene not clear enough to name. CDR3 region: CASSLGRRETQYF. The sequence in DNA is TGTGCCAGCAGCTTGGGCAGGCGAGAGACCCAGTACTTC.